The rows below give T cell receptor beta chains drawn from one sample of a study of CXCR3-negative and CXCR3-positive naive CD8 T cells. TCRdb reworked the 5' RACE reads into one entry per CDR3 protein, no DNA. The sample totals around 96,000 distinct CDR3 sequences. What was sequenced was naive CXCR3- CD8+ T cells from blood. These receptors all stem from a human donor in good health. Some clones in this sample may be carry-over from other donors' samples. Both conserved end residues are part of each CDR3. Each record gives: CDR3 length, V gene, J gene, CDR3 protein.

13	TRBV28	TRBJ2-7	CASSFFFSYEQYF
14	TRBV30	TRBJ2-1	CAWERGSSYNEQFF
18	TRBV6-6	TRBJ2-7	CASSSDYKASGTLYEQYF
16	TRBV29-1	TRBJ2-1	CSVPPNGQISYNEQFF
16	TRBV29-1	TRBJ2-7	CSVEAEPGTGDYEQYF
11	TRBV29-1	TRBJ2-3	CSVPDSDTQYF
16	TRBV5-1	TRBJ2-1	CASSSPRTDAYNEQFF
12	TRBV15	TRBJ2-2	CATSRGTGELFF
15	TRBV7-9	TRBJ1-1	CASSSPGQGALEAFF
15	TRBV5-5	TRBJ2-1	CASSLRNRYDNEQFF
16	TRBV18	TRBJ1-2	CASSSNYQGQGDGYTF
15	TRBV7-9	TRBJ2-7	CASSSLAGASYEQYF
20	TRBV7-3	TRBJ2-1	CASSSLGTSGRLIKGNEQFF
12	TRBV29-1	TRBJ2-7	CSVPGDPYEQYF
17	TRBV25-1	TRBJ1-1	CASSPPGYNAGNTEAFF
14	TRBV27	TRBJ2-2	CASSFFGGTGELFF
15	TRBV20-1	TRBJ2-1	CSARDSVYSYNEQFF
14	TRBV6-5	TRBJ2-2	CASTQGAQDGELFF
14	TRBV12-3/TRBV12-4	TRBJ2-2	CASSERAGTGELFF
13	TRBV27	TRBJ1-5	CASSLVGNQPQHF
16	TRBV13	TRBJ2-1	CASSLGLAGGYNEQFF
13	TRBV12-3/TRBV12-4	TRBJ2-7	CASSPGPTREQYF
15	TRBV5-1	TRBJ1-1	CASSLSGRQNTEAFF
13	TRBV29-1	TRBJ2-3	CSVEEAREDTQYF
14	TRBV29-1	TRBJ2-3	CSVDLAGVFNTQYF
19	TRBV28	TRBJ2-2	CASSFGLGLGQKNTGELFF
15	TRBV20-1	TRBJ1-1	CSARDIDRMNTEAFF
15	TRBV7-9	TRBJ1-1	CASSLDLGVNTEAFF
15	TRBV7-9	TRBJ2-3	CASRSSGGRADTQYF
14	TRBV6-6	TRBJ2-7	CASTDLWTSYEQYF
12	TRBV9	TRBJ2-3	CASSVEGDTQYF
13	TRBV7-9	TRBJ2-3	CASSPTVVDTQYF